This T cell receptor (beta chain) derives from a study of blood T cell repertoires in COVID-19. Study at large: Some COVID-19 samples were acute and others convalescent; all came from the United States, Italy and Spain.

Under the authors' procedure: Nucleated cell counts were estimated from reference gene primer amplification. Profiled with immunoSEQ multiplex PCR; TCRdb holds only in-frame clones, not every one. V, J and clone size were drawn from that table, and D and trimming were deduced from the DNA. The table has 95,000 to 150,000 clones, roughly four fifths seen once. Trimming left V 6 bases short and J 8 bases short, with 17 bases between. Germline CDR1 is MNHEY and CDR2 is SVGAGI. This CDR3 has 15 residues. The clonotype originates from a man aged 30 to 45 with COVID-19, enrolled during active disease. The sequenced material came from peripheral blood. V usage is TRBV6-5 and J usage is TRBJ1-6, with a possible D match to TRBD1 (5 bases). The CDR3 reads CASRRGGALDSPLHF. CDR3 sequence (DNA): TGTGCCAGCAGAAGGGGCGGGGCCCTAGATTCACCCCTCCACTTT.